The clone carrying this T cell receptor (beta chain) was observed a handful of times. Isolation yielded PBMCs, at least 6.5 million per sample, in every case. The record originates from a study of blood T cells in healthy people across ages. The CDR3 runs to 14 residues. Trimming pared 2 bases from V and 4 bases from J, leaving 13 bases between. Germline CDR1 reads SGHRS; CDR2 reads YFSETQ. A J-beta primer mix and a sample-barcoded 5' primer were used in a second PCR of about 7 to 12 cycles. TCRdb called the 5' RACE reads again in MiXCR, with one record for every CDR3 protein. The table lists under 700,000 distinct CDR3 sequences, 24% of them singletons. The same sample was also used in a study of T cells of mothers and their children. That investigation notes: Both sample barcodes and 2-4 random nucleotides came from the M1S primer of the second PCR. Mothers gave over 9.5 million TCR beta CDR3 reads each, and children roughly 3 million each. Slightly higher, non-significant overlap characterized related mother-child pairs relative to unrelated pairs.

The sequenced sample consisted of blood. The chain links TRBV5-1 to TRBJ2-7; D unresolved. The clonotype was recovered from a boy younger than 18 in good health. The CDR3 DNA follows: TGCGCCAGCAGCTTCACTACGTCAGGATACGAGCAGTACTTC. Translated: CASSFTTSGYEQYF.